This T cell receptor (beta chain) was documented in a study of shared clonotypes between healthy human individuals. Libraries were prepared by immunoSEQ multiplex PCR; TCRdb keeps only in-frame clonotypes and omits some of them. Among approximately 640,000 clones listed, roughly 70% were seen once. Deletions cut 4 bases from V and 10 bases from J, with 22 bases between. The CDR3 is 15 amino acids. The V gene's germline CDR1 is KGHSH and CDR2 LQKENI. The TCR sequence derives from a woman aged 25 to 39 in good health. The rearrangement links TRBV18 to TRBJ1-1; D unclear. What was sequenced was memory CD4+ T cells sorted from blood. Subset described: CD45RA-negative fraction. The CDR3 region has the DNA TGTGCCAGCTCACTCGGTAGGACGGATCTCACTACAGCTTTCTTT. Translation gives CASSLGRTDLTTAFF.